This TCR beta chain is drawn from a study of T cell responses to AZD1222 COVID-19 vaccine. TCRdb's copy holds only in-frame clones and misses some; the assay was immunoSEQ multiplex PCR. The sample records about 100,000 clones, about 90% being singletons. This clone came up a few times. The antigen is unknown. Study results and caveats: White British donors predominated, females outnumbered males, and clonal diversity was possibly underestimated.

The CDR3 has 14 amino acids. Between the trimmed V and J ends, which lost 7 bases and 0 bases, there was a span of 13 bases. From germline, CDR1 is LNHDA and CDR2 SQIVND (reference sequence). Sequencing used peripheral blood, obtained on day 0 of AZD1222 vaccination. The sequence was collected from an adult in good health. The rearrangement links TRBV19 to TRBJ2-7; tentative D call: TRBD2 (6 bases). This CDR3 reads CASKLAVASYEQYF. DNA of the CDR3: TGTGCCAGTAAATTAGCGGTCGCCTCCTACGAGCAGTACTTC.